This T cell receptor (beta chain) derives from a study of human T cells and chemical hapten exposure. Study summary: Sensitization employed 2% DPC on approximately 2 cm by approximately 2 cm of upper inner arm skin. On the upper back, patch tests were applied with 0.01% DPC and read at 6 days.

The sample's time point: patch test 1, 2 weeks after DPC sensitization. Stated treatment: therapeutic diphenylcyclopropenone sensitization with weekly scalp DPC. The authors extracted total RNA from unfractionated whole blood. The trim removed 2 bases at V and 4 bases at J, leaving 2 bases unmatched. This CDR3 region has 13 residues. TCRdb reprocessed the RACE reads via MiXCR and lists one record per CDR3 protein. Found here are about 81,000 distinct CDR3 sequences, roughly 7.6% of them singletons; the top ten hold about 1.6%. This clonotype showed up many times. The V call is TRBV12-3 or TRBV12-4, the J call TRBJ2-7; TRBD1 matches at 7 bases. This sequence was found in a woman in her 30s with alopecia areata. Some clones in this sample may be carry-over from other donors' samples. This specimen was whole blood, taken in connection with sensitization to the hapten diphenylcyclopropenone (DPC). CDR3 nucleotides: TGTGCCAGCAGTTTAAGGACAGGTTACGAGCAGTACTTC. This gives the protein CASSLRTGYEQYF.